The 12 T cell receptor beta chains in this list originate from one sample, sequenced in a study of blood T cell repertoires in COVID-19. Sequenced by immunoSEQ multiplex PCR; TCRdb stores in-frame clones only, minus some. The sample records around 160,000 clones, 80% to 90% being singletons. Input material: peripheral blood. These receptors were collected from a man in his fifties or sixties with acute or convalescent COVID-19.

The chain recombines TRBV20-1 with TRBJ1-5, with 7 bases aligning to TRBD1. Germline assignment: CDR1 DFQATT and CDR2 SNEGSKA (reference sequence). Trimming took 3 bases from V and 4 from J; bases not matched to a gene: 15. The CDR3 loop spans 17 amino acids. CDR3 nucleotide sequence: TGCAGTGCTAGTGGTGGGGGGAAGGGGACAGCAAATCAGCCCCAGCATTTT. It codes for CSASGGGKGTANQPQHF.

This clone was detected only once. This rearrangement joins TRBV4-3 to TRBJ2-5; weak D call: TRBD2 (5 bases). Trimming left V 2 bases short and J 4 bases short, with 20 bases between. The CDR3 covers 17 residues. Germline CDR1 reads LGHNA; CDR2 reads YSLEER. In DNA, the CDR3 is TGCGCCAGCAGCCAAAAGGTTCTAACCCGGGGTCGAGAGACCCAGTACTTC. Its translation: CASSQKVLTRGRETQYF.

This chain uses TRBV6-5 with TRBJ2-7, with D maybe TRBD1 (5 bases). CDR1 is MNHEY, CDR2 SVGAGI, per germline. CDR3 length: 14 amino acids. V was pared by 10 bases and J by 0 bases, with 16 bases between. CDR3 sequence (DNA): TGTGCCACCCGACAGACTTCTAGCTCCTACGAGCAGTACTTC. It is translated as CATRQTSSSYEQYF.

The V and J genes are TRBV6-2 or TRBV6-3 and TRBJ1-1, with a possible D match to TRBD1 (6 bases). Germline V CDR1 and CDR2: MNHEY, SVGEGT. The CDR3 contains 15 residues. V gave up 3 bases and J gave up 3 bases, with 14 bases separating them. Here the CDR3 DNA reads TGTGCCAGCAGTTATCTGGACAGATGGGACACTGAAGCTTTCTTT. It translates to CASSYLDRWDTEAFF.

V is TRBV21-1 and J is TRBJ2-3; the table calls TRBD2, which could not be checked here. TRBV21-1 is labeled a pseudogene. The CDR3 extends over 16 amino acids. CDR3: CASSKAASGRTDTQYF. In DNA, the CDR3 is TGTGCCAGCAGCAAAGCGGCTAGCGGCCGCACAGATACGCAGTATTTT.

This chain joins TRBV5-4 and TRBJ2-2, with 7 bases lining up with TRBD2. The germline gives CDR1 SGHNT, CDR2 YYREEE (reference sequence). This CDR3 spans 13 amino acids. Trimming at V came to 4 bases and at J to 6 bases, leaving 3 bases not matched to a gene. DNA for the CDR3: TGTGCCAGCAGCGGACTAGTCCCCGGGGAGCTGTTTTTT. As protein: CASSGLVPGELFF.

V is TRBV10-3 and J is TRBJ1-2, with a possible D match to TRBD1 (5 bases). V was trimmed by 7 bases and J by 4 bases, leaving 13 bases between them. Germline-derived CDR1 and CDR2 are ENHRY and SYGVKD. The CDR3 consists of 13 residues. CDR3: CAITGDSLYGYTF. CDR3 DNA sequence: TGTGCCATCACCGGTGACAGCCTCTATGGCTACACCTTC.

This chain joins TRBV5-6 and TRBJ2-1, with a tentative D call TRBD1 (6 bases). Germline CDR1 reads SGHDT; CDR2 reads YYEEEE. The CDR3 is made up of 15 amino acids. Trimming stripped 2 bases from V and 2 bases from J, with 11 bases between. The CDR3 loop is CASSFGAGAYNEQFF. CDR3 DNA sequence: TGTGCCAGCAGCTTTGGAGCAGGGGCCTACAATGAGCAGTTCTTC. The variable domain in full, completed from reference TRBV5-6 and TRBJ2-1, reads DAGVTQSPTHLIKTRGQQVTLRCSPKSGHDTVSWYQQALGQGPQFIFQYYEEEERQRGNFPDRFSGHQFPNYSSELNVNALLLGDSALYLCASSFGAGAYNEQFFGPGTRLTVL.

V usage is TRBV21-1 and J usage is TRBJ1-2. TRBV21-1 is classified as a pseudogene. The CDR3 extends over 14 amino acids. The CDR3 nucleotides are TGTGCCAGCAGCAAACCGAGACCCTCGGGATGCTACACCTTC. Translated, it gives CASSKPRPSGCYTF.

CDR3 region: CASSIVGTGADNSPLHF. CDR3 nucleotides: TGTGCCAGTAGTATAGTGGGGACAGGGGCCGATAATTCACCCCTCCACTTT. The rearrangement uses TRBV19 and TRBJ1-6, with 10 positions matching TRBD1. Trimming at V came to 1 base and at J to 5 bases, leaving 5 bases not matched to a gene. Germline V gene lookup returns CDR1 LNHDA and CDR2 SQIVND (reference sequence). This CDR3 contains 17 residues.

This clone was seen a handful of times. The chain employs TRBV5-1 and TRBJ2-2, with D possibly TRBD1 on 5 matching bases. In germline, CDR1 is SGHRS, CDR2 YFSETQ. This CDR3 has 14 amino acids. Trimming took 4 bases from V and 1 from J, leaving 8 bases between them. The CDR3 region is CASSVQGNTGELFF. The CDR3 nucleotides read TGCGCCAGCAGCGTCCAGGGGAACACCGGGGAGCTGTTTTTT.

J is TRBJ2-3 and V is TRBV29-1; 7 nucleotides align to TRBD2. Germline CDR1 SQVTM, CDR2 ANQGSEA. V was clipped by 6 bases and J by 2 bases; unmatched bases: 5. The CDR3 extends over 13 amino acids. CDR3 in DNA: TGCAGCGTGTTGGGGGGGACCACAGATACGCAGTATTTT. Its translation is CSVLGGTTDTQYF.